Listed here is a single TCR beta chain. What this receptor recognizes is not known. Nothing much larger sits one base from this clone, and base qualities are not available. This entry is derived from a study of blood T cell repertoires in COVID-19 (dated by TCRdb to the early 2020s). Some background on the complete study: Collaborator samples came from the United States, Italy and Spain and covered acute and convalescent phases of COVID-19. HLA class I and class II types, where available, came from metadata supplied by the sample provider rather than from assay-based typing. The prospective study material was composed of cDNA or gDNA derived from T cells, B-cell-depleted T cells, or PBMCs. The samples were drawn from two sources: the first 160 participants of the ongoing ImmuneRACE study, and 950 to 1,500 subjects contributed by 6 global collaborators. Sample metadata almost always included a de-identified subject ID, COVID-19 status, age in years and sex. The repertoires were released in a freely available public database meant as a resource for research on the immune response to SARS-CoV-2. Deeply sampled blood TCRbeta repertoires from subjects exposed to, actively infected with, or recovered from COVID-19 were included in the dataset.

Collaborating institutions collected whole blood in K2EDTA tubes following their own protocols. For TCRbeta analysis, collaborators shipped samples as frozen whole blood, isolated PBMCs, or DNA extracted from either of those sample types. What the authors observed across the whole study: How much clinical and demographic metadata was included differed by source and by participant, and the metadata was provided uncurated.

TCRbeta CDR3 regions were amplified from genomic DNA by means of the immunoSEQ Assay, a bias-controlled multiplex PCR. Under the source paper's analysis protocol: The number of nucleated cells in each sample was estimated from the amplification of reference gene primers within the assay. Sequence reads were collapsed and filtered to measure the absolute abundance of every unique TCRbeta CDR3 rearrangement. Productive Simpson clonality was computed per sample as the square root of Simpson's diversity index over productive rearrangements. TCRdb carries this immuneACCESS record with in-frame sequences only. Its versions omit some clonotypes, under half of them owing to an unresolved V gene in the studies checked, with the rest unexplained. That table supplies the V and J calls and clone size; D and trimming were determined from the DNA. This sample lists some 280,000 clones; just over 85% were detected once. 2.5% to 3% of the sample belongs to the ten largest clones.

Based on the germline V gene (reference sequence), the CDR1 and CDR2 sequences are LNHNV and YYDKDF. Between the V and J ends, shortened by 3 bases and 0 bases respectively, the junction contains 11 bases. Inclusive of the bounding cysteine and phenylalanine, the CDR3 is 15 residues long. Kept here is only the CDR3 DNA, which spans 45 bases and is read in frame from base 1. The clonotype comes from a young woman with active or convalescent COVID-19. Sequenced input: peripheral blood. The sequence joins TRBV15 to TRBJ1-2, with TRBD1 as a weak D call on 5 bases. The CDR3 region reads CATSSRGPANYGYTF. The DNA reads TGTGCCACCAGCAGTAGGGGCCCGGCTAACTATGGCTACACCTTC.